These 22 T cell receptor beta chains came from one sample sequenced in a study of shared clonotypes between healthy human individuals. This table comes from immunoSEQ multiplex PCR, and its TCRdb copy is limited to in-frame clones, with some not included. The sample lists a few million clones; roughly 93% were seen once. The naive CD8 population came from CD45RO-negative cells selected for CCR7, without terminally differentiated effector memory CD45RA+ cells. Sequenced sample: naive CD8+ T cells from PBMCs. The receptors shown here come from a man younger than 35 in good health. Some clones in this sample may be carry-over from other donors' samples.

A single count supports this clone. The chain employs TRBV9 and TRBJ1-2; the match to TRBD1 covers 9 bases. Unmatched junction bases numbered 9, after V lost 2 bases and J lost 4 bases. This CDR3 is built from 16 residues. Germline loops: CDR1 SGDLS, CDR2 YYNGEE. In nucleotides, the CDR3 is TGTGCCAGCAGCGTCCCGAGGACAGGGGCAGGCTATGGCTACACCTTC. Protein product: CASSVPRTGAGYGYTF.

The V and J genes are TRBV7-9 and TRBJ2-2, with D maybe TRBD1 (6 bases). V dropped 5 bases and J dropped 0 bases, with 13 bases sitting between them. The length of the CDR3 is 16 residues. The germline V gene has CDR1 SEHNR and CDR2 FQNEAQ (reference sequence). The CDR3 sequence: CASSDRQDPNTGELFF. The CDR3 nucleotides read TGTGCCAGCAGCGACCGACAGGACCCGAACACCGGGGAGCTGTTTTTT.

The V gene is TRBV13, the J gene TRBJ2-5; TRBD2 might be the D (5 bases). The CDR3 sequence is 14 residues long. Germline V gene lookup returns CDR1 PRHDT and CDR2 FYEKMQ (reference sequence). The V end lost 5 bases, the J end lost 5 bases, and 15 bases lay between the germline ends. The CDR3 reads CASSPLPSSETQYF. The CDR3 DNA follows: TGTGCCAGCAGCCCGCTTCCTAGCTCGGAGACCCAGTACTTC.

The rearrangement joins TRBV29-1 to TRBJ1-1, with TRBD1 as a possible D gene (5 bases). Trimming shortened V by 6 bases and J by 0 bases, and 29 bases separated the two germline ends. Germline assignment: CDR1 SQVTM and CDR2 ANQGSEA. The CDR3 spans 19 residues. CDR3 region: CSVPNTGGKIDRMNTEAFF. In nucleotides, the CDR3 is TGCAGCGTCCCAAATACCGGAGGGAAGATCGACAGAATGAACACTGAAGCTTTCTTT.

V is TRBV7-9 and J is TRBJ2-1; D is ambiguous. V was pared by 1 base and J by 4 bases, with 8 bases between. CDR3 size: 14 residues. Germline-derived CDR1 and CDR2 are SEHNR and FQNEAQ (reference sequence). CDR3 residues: CASSLGTQYNEQFF. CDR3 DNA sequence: TGTGCCAGCAGCTTAGGGACGCAATACAATGAGCAGTTCTTC. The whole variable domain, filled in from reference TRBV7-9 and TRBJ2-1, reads DTGVSQNPRHKITKRGQNVTFRCDPISEHNRLYWYRQTLGQGPEFLTYFQNEAQLEKSRLLSDRFSAERPKGSFSTLEIQRTEQGDSAMYLCASSLGTQYNEQFFGPGTRLTVL.

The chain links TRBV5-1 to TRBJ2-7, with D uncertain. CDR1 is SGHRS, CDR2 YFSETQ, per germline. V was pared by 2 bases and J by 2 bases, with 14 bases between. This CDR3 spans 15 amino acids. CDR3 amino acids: CASSLTENHAYEQYF. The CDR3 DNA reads TGCGCCAGCAGCTTAACGGAGAACCACGCCTACGAGCAGTACTTC.

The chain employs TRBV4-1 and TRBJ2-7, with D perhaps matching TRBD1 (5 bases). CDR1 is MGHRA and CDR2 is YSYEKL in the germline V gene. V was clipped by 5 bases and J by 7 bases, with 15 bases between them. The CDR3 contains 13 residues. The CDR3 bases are TGCGCCAGCAGCACCTCACAGGCTGGTGAGCAGTACTTC. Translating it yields CASSTSQAGEQYF.

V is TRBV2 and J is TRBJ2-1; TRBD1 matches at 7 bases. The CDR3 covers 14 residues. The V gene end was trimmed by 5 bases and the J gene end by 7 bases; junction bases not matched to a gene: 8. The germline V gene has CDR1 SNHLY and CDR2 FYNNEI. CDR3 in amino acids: CASSPPGTVNEQFF. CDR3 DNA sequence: TGTGCCAGCAGTCCTCCCGGGACAGTTAATGAGCAGTTCTTC.

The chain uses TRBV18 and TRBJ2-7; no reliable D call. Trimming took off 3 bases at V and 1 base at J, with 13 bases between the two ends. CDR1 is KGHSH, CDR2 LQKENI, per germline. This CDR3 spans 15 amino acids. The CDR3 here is CASSPLKTGSYEQYF. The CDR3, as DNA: TGTGCCAGCTCACCGCTTAAAACCGGGTCCTACGAGCAGTACTTC.

Here the CDR3 reads CAWSFPSGDNEQFF. For the CDR3, the DNA is TGTGCCTGGAGTTTTCCTAGCGGGGACAATGAGCAGTTCTTC. The J gene is TRBJ2-1, the V gene TRBV30, with TRBD2 matching 9 bases. CDR1 GTSNPN and CDR2 SVGIG come from the germline V gene (reference sequence). The length of the CDR3 is 14 residues. V shed 2 bases and J 5 bases; nucleotides not matched to a gene: 4.

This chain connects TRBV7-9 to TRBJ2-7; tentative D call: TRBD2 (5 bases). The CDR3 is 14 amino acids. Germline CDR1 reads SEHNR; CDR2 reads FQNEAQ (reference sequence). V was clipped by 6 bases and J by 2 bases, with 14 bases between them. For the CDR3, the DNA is TGTGCCAGCAGAGCCCTTTCGGGAACCTACGAGCAGTACTTC. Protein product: CASRALSGTYEQYF.

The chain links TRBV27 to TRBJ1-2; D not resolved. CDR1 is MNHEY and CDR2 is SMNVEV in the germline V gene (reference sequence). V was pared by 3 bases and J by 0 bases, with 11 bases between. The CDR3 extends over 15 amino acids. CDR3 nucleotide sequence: TGTGCCAGCAGTTTGAGTGGATACTCTAACTATGGCTACACCTTC. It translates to CASSLSGYSNYGYTF.

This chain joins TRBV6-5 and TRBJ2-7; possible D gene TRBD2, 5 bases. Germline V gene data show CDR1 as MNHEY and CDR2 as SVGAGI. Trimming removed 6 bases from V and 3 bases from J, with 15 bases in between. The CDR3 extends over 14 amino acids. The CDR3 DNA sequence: TGTGCCAGCAGACCTCGGGAATACCTCTACGAGCAGTACTTC. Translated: CASRPREYLYEQYF.

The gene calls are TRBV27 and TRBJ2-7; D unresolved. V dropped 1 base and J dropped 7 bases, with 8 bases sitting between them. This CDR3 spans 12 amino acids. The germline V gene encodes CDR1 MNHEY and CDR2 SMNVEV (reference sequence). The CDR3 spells CASSLWSGEQYF. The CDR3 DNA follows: TGTGCCAGCAGTTTATGGTCTGGAGAGCAGTACTTC.

In DNA form, the CDR3 reads TGTGCCAGCAGTCCGAAGGTCCGGGAGACCCGCTACAATGAGCAGTTCTTC. It is translated as CASSPKVRETRYNEQFF. The chain employs TRBV25-1 and TRBJ2-1; tentative D call: TRBD2 (6 bases). CDR1 MGHDK and CDR2 SYGVNS come from the germline V gene. Trimming left V 5 bases short and J 3 bases short, with 20 bases between. The CDR3 loop spans 17 amino acids.

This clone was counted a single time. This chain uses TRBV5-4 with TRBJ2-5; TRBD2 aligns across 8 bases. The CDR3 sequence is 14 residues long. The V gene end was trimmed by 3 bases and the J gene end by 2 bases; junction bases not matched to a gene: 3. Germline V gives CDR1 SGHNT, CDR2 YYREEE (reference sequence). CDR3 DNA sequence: TGTGCCAGCAGCTCTTTAGCGGGACAAGAGACCCAGTACTTC. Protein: CASSSLAGQETQYF.

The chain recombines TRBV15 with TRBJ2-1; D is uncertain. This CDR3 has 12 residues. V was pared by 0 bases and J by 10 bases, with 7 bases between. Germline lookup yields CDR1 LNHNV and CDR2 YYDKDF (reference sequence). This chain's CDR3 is CATSRDRVEQFF. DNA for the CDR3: TGTGCCACCAGCAGAGATCGGGTCGAGCAGTTCTTC.

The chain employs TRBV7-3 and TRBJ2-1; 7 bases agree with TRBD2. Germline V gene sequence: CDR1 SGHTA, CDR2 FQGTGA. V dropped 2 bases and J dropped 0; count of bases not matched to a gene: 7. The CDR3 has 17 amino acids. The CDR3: CASSLRAGVDSYNEQFF. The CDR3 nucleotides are TGTGCCAGCAGCTTACGGGCGGGAGTGGACTCCTACAATGAGCAGTTCTTC.

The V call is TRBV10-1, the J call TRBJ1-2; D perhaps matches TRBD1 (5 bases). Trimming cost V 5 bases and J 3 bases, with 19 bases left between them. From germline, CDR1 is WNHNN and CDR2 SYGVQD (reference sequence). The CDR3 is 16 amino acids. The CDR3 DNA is TGCGCCAGCAGTAGTAACTTCACTCTAGGGGACTATGGCTACACCTTC. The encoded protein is CASSSNFTLGDYGYTF.

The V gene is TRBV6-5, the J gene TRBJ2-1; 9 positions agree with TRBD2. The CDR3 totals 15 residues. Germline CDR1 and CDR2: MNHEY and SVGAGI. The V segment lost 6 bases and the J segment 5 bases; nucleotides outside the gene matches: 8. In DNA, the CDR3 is TGTGCCAGCAGGAATACTATAGCGGGAGACAATGAGCAGTTCTTC. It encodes CASRNTIAGDNEQFF.

The CDR3 DNA reads TGTGCCAGCAGCACCCTCCTAGCGGGAGCCTACAATGAGCAGTTCTTC. Its translation is CASSTLLAGAYNEQFF. This chain links TRBV7-9 with TRBJ2-1; 10 nucleotides align to TRBD2. Germline V gene sequence: CDR1 SEHNR, CDR2 FQNEAQ (reference sequence). CDR3 length equals 16 residues. The V segment lost 5 bases and the J segment 2 bases; nucleotides outside the gene matches: 6.

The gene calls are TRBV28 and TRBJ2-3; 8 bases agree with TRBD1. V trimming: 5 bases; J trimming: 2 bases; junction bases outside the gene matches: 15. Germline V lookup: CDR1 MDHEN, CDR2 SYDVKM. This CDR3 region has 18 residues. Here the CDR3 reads CASSGGQDPILFTDTQYF. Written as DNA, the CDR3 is TGTGCCAGCAGTGGGGGACAGGACCCCATCCTTTTCACAGATACGCAGTATTTT. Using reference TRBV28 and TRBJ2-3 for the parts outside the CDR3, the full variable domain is DVKVTQSSRYLVKRTGEKVFLECVQDMDHENMFWYRQDPGLGLRLIYFSYDVKMKEKGDIPEGYSVSREKKERFSLILESASTNQTSMYLCASSGGQDPILFTDTQYFGPGTRLTVL.